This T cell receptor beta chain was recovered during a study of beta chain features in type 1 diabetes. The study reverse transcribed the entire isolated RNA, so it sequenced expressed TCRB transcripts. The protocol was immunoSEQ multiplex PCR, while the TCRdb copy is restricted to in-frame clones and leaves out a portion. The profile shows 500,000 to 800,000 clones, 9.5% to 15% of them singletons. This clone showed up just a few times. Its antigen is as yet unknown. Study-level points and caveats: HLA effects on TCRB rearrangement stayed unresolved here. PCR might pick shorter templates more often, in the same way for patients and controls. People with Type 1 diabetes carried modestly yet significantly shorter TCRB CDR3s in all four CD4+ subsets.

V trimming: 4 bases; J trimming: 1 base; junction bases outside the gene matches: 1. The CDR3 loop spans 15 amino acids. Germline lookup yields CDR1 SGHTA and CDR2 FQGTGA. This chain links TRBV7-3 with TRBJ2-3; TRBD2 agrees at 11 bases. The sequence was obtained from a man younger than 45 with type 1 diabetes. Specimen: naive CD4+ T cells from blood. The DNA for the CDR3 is TGTGCCAGCAGCTCGGGACTAGCGGGCACAGATACGCAGTATTTT. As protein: CASSSGLAGTDTQYF.